The next 29 T cell receptor beta chains were all read from a single sample in a study of T cells in Graves' hyperthyroidism and ophthalmopathy. Using RNA transcripts as the source, TCR beta CDR3 regions were amplified. An initial round of RT-PCR targeting the TCR CDR3 relied on the HTBI primer set. TCRdb re-analysed the multiplex PCR reads in MiXCR, keeping a single row per CDR3 protein. The profile shows approximately 430,000 distinct CDR3 sequences, more than 15% of them singletons. Sequenced input: blood. All receptors come from a woman between 18 and 30 years old with Graves' hyperthyroidism.

In its sample, this clonotype was seen a few times. A single base separates this from a much larger clone, so it may be a read error. This likely comes from a read error, as the CDR3 has no conserved phenylalanine or tryptophan at its end. This chain connects TRBV28 to TRBJ1-2; D gene ambiguous. CDR1 and CDR2 from the germline V gene are MDHEN and SYDVKM. V lost 11 bases to trimming and J lost 0 bases, with 13 bases between them. The CDR3 consists of 13 residues. The CDR3 DNA reads TGTGCCGTCACCCCCGACCCTAACTATGGCTACACCCTC. Its translation: CAVTPDPNYGYTL.

A few counts support this clonotype. The chain uses TRBV6-1 and TRBJ2-5; D is perhaps TRBD2 (7 bases). Germline lookup yields CDR1 MNHNS and CDR2 SASEGT. CDR3 length: 13 residues. V dropped 6 bases and J dropped 5 bases, with 13 bases sitting between them. As DNA, the CDR3 is TGTGCCAGCAGGCAAGGGGGAGGGGAGACCCAGTACTTC. Protein: CASRQGGGETQYF.

This clonotype was seen at least ten times. The rearrangement uses TRBV6-5 and TRBJ1-1; D gene unclear. V shed 2 bases and J shed 0 bases, with 10 bases lying between them. Per germline, CDR1 MNHEY and CDR2 SVGAGI. The CDR3 spans 15 residues. Here the CDR3 reads CASSYVQNMNTEAFF. The CDR3 bases are TGTGCCAGCAGTTACGTACAGAACATGAACACTGAAGCTTTCTTT.

This clonotype was found many times. The J gene is TRBJ1-5, the V gene TRBV24-1, with D possibly being TRBD1 (6 bases). From germline, CDR1 is KGHDR and CDR2 SFDVKD. The CDR3 extends over 15 amino acids. V was shortened by 4 bases and J by 6 bases, with 15 bases between the two germline ends. CDR3 region: CATSEEGGFRQPQHF. CDR3 DNA: TGTGCCACCAGTGAAGAAGGGGGGTTCCGTCAGCCCCAGCATTTT.

This clonotype was observed a few times. The gene calls are TRBV12-3 or TRBV12-4 and TRBJ2-1; the match to TRBD2 covers 14 bases. The CDR3 runs to 14 residues. J was trimmed by 10 bases and V by 7 bases; bases with no gene match: 6. CDR3: CASIGTSGRGEQFF. In DNA, the CDR3 is TGTGCCAGCATCGGGACTAGCGGGAGAGGGGAGCAGTTCTTC.

This clonotype appeared a few times. This chain uses TRBV12-3 or TRBV12-4 with TRBJ1-6, with 8 bases identical to TRBD1. The V gene end was trimmed by 9 bases and the J gene end by 8 bases; junction bases not matched to a gene: 6. The CDR3 totals 13 residues. Written as DNA, the CDR3 is TGTGCCAGTCGGTCAGGGGGCGATTCACCCCTCCACTTT. This encodes CASRSGGDSPLHF.

This clonotype was recorded a few times. The chain uses TRBV27 and TRBJ1-2; 8 bases align to TRBD1. This CDR3 has 15 residues. Looked up from germline, CDR1 is MNHEY and CDR2 is SMNVEV (reference sequence). V lost 6 bases, J lost 13 bases, and 19 bases stayed unmatched. CDR3 region: CASSPRRGVDRDCTF. For the CDR3, the DNA is TGTGCCAGCAGCCCACGCCGCGGGGTGGACAGGGATTGCACCTTC.

This clonotype has more than one count but fewer than ten. This chain joins TRBV7-8 and TRBJ2-3; the match to TRBD2 covers 8 bases. Germline V CDR1 and CDR2: SGHVS, FQNEAQ. V lost 7 bases, J lost 2 bases, and 8 bases stayed unmatched. The CDR3 consists of 15 residues. The CDR3 region is CASTARGGDTDTQYF. The CDR3 DNA sequence: TGTGCCAGCACCGCCCGGGGGGGCGACACAGATACGCAGTATTTT.

This clonotype was counted a few times. In nucleotides, the CDR3 is TGTGCCAGCAGCTTACAGGGGCCCACCTATGGCTACACCTTC. Translated: CASSLQGPTYGYTF. The J gene is TRBJ1-2, the V gene TRBV7-9, with D perhaps matching TRBD1 (6 bases). Germline CDR1 is SEHNR and CDR2 is FQNEAQ (reference sequence). Deletions cut 2 bases from V and 4 bases from J, with 11 bases between. The CDR3 is made up of 14 amino acids.

This clonotype was recorded a few times. One junction end disagrees with the germline gene, perhaps due to a read error. V is TRBV15 and J is TRBJ1-2; 7 nucleotides align to TRBD1. Germline V CDR1 and CDR2: LNHNV, YYDKDF (reference sequence). CDR3 length equals 13 residues. CDR3: CATSGDRVYGYTF. The CDR3 DNA reads as TGTGCCACCAGCGGAGACAGGGTATATGGCTACACCTTC.

This clonotype was counted ten times or more. The chain couples TRBV5-1 to TRBJ1-4, with no clear D. V dropped 3 bases and J dropped 5 bases, with 11 bases sitting between them. Germline V gene data show CDR1 as SGHRS and CDR2 as YFSETQ. The length of the CDR3 is 14 residues. CDR3 coding DNA: TGCGCCAGCAGCTCTCGGCAGAACAATGAAAAACTGTTTTTT. This sequence encodes CASSSRQNNEKLFF.

This chain connects TRBV4-2 to TRBJ2-1; D is tentatively TRBD1 or TRBD2 (5 bases each). Germline loops: CDR1 LGHNA, CDR2 YNFKEQ. This CDR3 is 14 amino acids long. Trimming took off 4 bases at V and 8 bases at J, with 15 bases between the two ends. CDR3 sequence (DNA): TGTGCCAGCAGCCGGGAGAGGGGTTCCGATGAGCAGTTCTTC. Its translation is CASSRERGSDEQFF.

The chain links TRBV10-2 to TRBJ2-7; D ambiguous. Trimming removed 2 bases from V and 4 bases from J, with 6 bases in between. CDR3 length: 12 residues. Germline V lookup: CDR1 WSHSY, CDR2 SAAADI. The DNA for the CDR3 is TGCGCCAGCAGTGAGAGTAATTACGAGCAGTACTTC. This gives the protein CASSESNYEQYF.

There are many counts of this clonotype. The chain links TRBV20-1 to TRBJ2-3; 14 nucleotides match TRBD2. The CDR3 length is 14 residues. In germline, CDR1 is DFQATT, CDR2 SNEGSKA (reference sequence). V lost 6 bases to trimming and J lost 8 bases; unmatched junction nucleotides: 7. The CDR3 DNA reads as TGCAGTGCGCAGACTAGCGGGGGGGCCGGTACGCAGTATTTT. Its protein is CSAQTSGGAGTQYF.

This clonotype was seen more than once but under ten times. V gene TRBV4-2 combines with J gene TRBJ2-5; D call uncertain. The V gene lost 2 bases and the J gene lost 3 bases, with 7 bases spanning the gap. The CDR3 sequence is 13 residues long. Germline CDR1 is LGHNA and CDR2 is YNFKEQ. CDR3: CASSQWSEETQYF. In DNA, the CDR3 is TGTGCCAGCAGCCAATGGAGTGAAGAGACCCAGTACTTC.

This clonotype was seen at least ten times. CDR3 DNA: TGTGCCAGCAGCTTACGAGCCGAGCAAGAGACCCAGTACTTC. Amino acids: CASSLRAEQETQYF. The rearrangement joins TRBV7-2 to TRBJ2-5, with D unclear. V shed 2 bases and J shed 2 bases, with 9 bases lying between them. The V gene's germline CDR1 is SGHTA and CDR2 FQGNSA. The CDR3 has 14 residues.

Many counts were recorded for this clonotype. The gene calls are TRBV12-3 or TRBV12-4 and TRBJ2-7, with 8 nucleotides matching TRBD1. The CDR3 runs 14 residues. V dropped 1 base and J dropped 3; count of bases not matched to a gene: 2. DNA of the CDR3: TGTGCCAGCAGTTTAGACAGGGGGAACTACGAGCAGTACTTC. Protein product: CASSLDRGNYEQYF.

This clonotype came up many times. The chain recombines TRBV18 with TRBJ1-2, with D uncertain. Germline V gene data show CDR1 as KGHSH and CDR2 as LQKENI. The CDR3 consists of 12 residues. Trimming took 4 bases from V and 4 from J, leaving 7 bases between them. CDR3 nucleotide sequence: TGTGCCAGCTCACTCATCACCTATGGCTACACCTTC. Protein sequence: CASSLITYGYTF.

The V call is TRBV18, the J call TRBJ2-7; possibly TRBD1 or TRBD2 for D (6 bases each). CDR1 and CDR2 (germline): KGHSH, LQKENI. This CDR3 contains 16 residues. Trimming removed 6 bases from V and 3 bases from J, with 21 bases in between. The CDR3 protein is CASSPRQAWRVYEQYF. CDR3 DNA: TGTGCCAGCTCTCCTAGACAGGCCTGGAGGGTCTACGAGCAGTACTTC.

Ten or more counts support this clonotype. The chain employs TRBV14 and TRBJ2-3, with D possibly TRBD2 on 6 matching bases. Germline V gives CDR1 SGHDN, CDR2 FVKESK. The V end lost 3 bases, the J end lost 0 bases, and 13 bases lay between the germline ends. The CDR3 length is 16 residues. DNA for the CDR3: TGTGCCAGCAGCCAGGGGGTAGCGGTTAGCACAGATACGCAGTATTTT. Translating it yields CASSQGVAVSTDTQYF.

J is TRBJ2-7 and V is TRBV20-1; 12 positions match TRBD2. Germline V lookup: CDR1 DFQATT, CDR2 SNEGSKA (reference sequence). The V segment lost 6 bases and the J segment 1 base; nucleotides outside the gene matches: 7. The CDR3 length is 15 residues. The CDR3 coding sequence is TGCAGTGCGTTATCCGGGACTAGCGGGTCCTACGAGCAGTACTTC. It translates to CSALSGTSGSYEQYF.

The V and J genes are TRBV29-1 and TRBJ1-3; D gene uncertain. The CDR3 runs to 11 residues. Trimming took off 6 bases at V and 4 bases at J, with 7 bases between the two ends. Germline lookup yields CDR1 SQVTM and CDR2 ANQGSEA. The CDR3 sequence is CSVSSGNTIYF. The DNA for the CDR3 is TGCAGCGTGAGTTCCGGAAACACCATATATTTT.

This clonotype was seen only a few times. V and J are TRBV12-3 or TRBV12-4 and TRBJ2-2; tentatively, D is TRBD1 or TRBD2 (5 bases each). Trimming took off 7 bases at V and 2 bases at J, with 17 bases between the two ends. The CDR3 runs 16 residues. CDR3 protein: CASTPQGRVNTGELFF. The CDR3 DNA reads TGTGCCAGCACCCCCCAGGGACGGGTTAACACCGGGGAGCTGTTTTTT.

This clonotype has at least ten counts. This chain uses TRBV20-1 with TRBJ2-5; 9 bases fit TRBD2. The CDR3 runs to 16 residues. From germline, CDR1 is DFQATT and CDR2 SNEGSKA (reference sequence). Losses at the gene ends were 1 base for V and 3 bases for J; bases not matched to a gene: 9. CDR3 DNA: TGCAGTGCTAGAGTCTGGCTAGCGGGAAACAAAGAGACCCAGTACTTC. It translates to CSARVWLAGNKETQYF.

The chain uses TRBV20-1 and TRBJ2-1; 10 bases are shared with TRBD2. The CDR3 is 15 amino acids. The V and J ends lost 6 bases and 6 bases, in that order; junction bases with no gene match: 11. CDR1 and CDR2 (germline): DFQATT, SNEGSKA (reference sequence). The CDR3 DNA follows: TGCAGTGCGGAGGCCCCGCTAGCGGGAGTCAATGAGCAGTTCTTC. Its translation is CSAEAPLAGVNEQFF.

This clonotype showed up many times. CDR3 sequence reads: CASGPAGGYEQYF. DNA for the CDR3: TGTGCCAGCGGTCCAGCGGGGGGCTACGAGCAGTACTTC. The chain combines TRBV2 with TRBJ2-7; 9 positions match TRBD2. Germline V gene sequence: CDR1 SNHLY, CDR2 FYNNEI. The CDR3 totals 13 residues. The J segment lost 3 bases and the V segment lost 8 bases, leaving 5 bases of the junction unmatched.

At least ten counts were recorded for this clonotype. The genes are TRBV15 and TRBJ1-5, with 7 positions matching TRBD1. Germline V gene data show CDR1 as LNHNV and CDR2 as YYDKDF (reference sequence). The CDR3 is 16 residues long. Germline trimming cut 0 bases from V and 0 bases from J; bases unmatched to any gene: 2. The CDR3 region is CATSRDQGDSNQPQHF. The DNA of the CDR3 is TGTGCCACCAGCAGAGATCAGGGGGATAGCAATCAGCCCCAGCATTTT.

V usage is TRBV7-8 and J usage is TRBJ1-4; D remains ambiguous. The germline gives CDR1 SGHVS, CDR2 FQNEAQ. With 5 bases removed from V and 1 base from J, the gap between germline ends came to 20 bases. The length of the CDR3 is 18 residues. The chain's CDR3 is CASSPELTLTRTNEKLFF. CDR3 in DNA: TGTGCCAGCAGCCCTGAGCTGACGCTTACGAGAACTAATGAAAAACTGTTTTTT.

This clonotype was detected only a few times. J is TRBJ2-7 and V is TRBV28; unclear D gene. The germline CDR1 and CDR2 sequences are MDHEN and SYDVKM. The V end lost 5 bases, the J end lost 4 bases, and 15 bases lay between the germline ends. The CDR3 runs 14 residues. The CDR3 sequence: CASSSPRPLYEQYF. The DNA for the CDR3 is TGTGCCAGCAGTAGTCCGAGACCACTTTACGAGCAGTACTTC.